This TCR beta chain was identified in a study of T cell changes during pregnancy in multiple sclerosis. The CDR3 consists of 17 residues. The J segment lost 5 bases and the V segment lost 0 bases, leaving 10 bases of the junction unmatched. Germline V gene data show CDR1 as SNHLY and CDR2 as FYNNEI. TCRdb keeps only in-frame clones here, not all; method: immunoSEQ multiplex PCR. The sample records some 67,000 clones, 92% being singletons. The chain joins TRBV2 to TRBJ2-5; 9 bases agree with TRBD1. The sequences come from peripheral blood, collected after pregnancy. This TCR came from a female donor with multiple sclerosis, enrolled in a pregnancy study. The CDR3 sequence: CASSEAGTGRMWETQYF. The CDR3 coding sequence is TGTGCCAGCAGTGAAGCCGGGACAGGGCGCATGTGGGAGACCCAGTACTTC.